A selection of T cell receptor beta chains follows, all from one sample in a study of blood T cells in healthy people across ages. From the 5' RACE reads, TCRdb called clonotypes with MiXCR, one entry per CDR3 protein. Of about 670,000 distinct CDR3 sequences listed, roughly 41% were seen once; the top ten hold 25% to 35%. The sequencing input was blood. The receptors stem from a man older than 75 in good health. Each CDR3 is given with its conserved first and last residue. D genes are given only for firm matches. Clone size appears in some rows only: once, few, many, or a class for an expanded clone.

d_gene: TRBD1
abundance: NA
j_gene: TRBJ2-3
v_gene: TRBV5-1
CDR3nt: TGCGCCAGCAGCATAAAGACAGGGTCTAGCACAGATACGCAGTATTTT
CDR3aa: CASSIKTGSSTDTQYF

d_gene: NA
abundance: NA
j_gene: TRBJ1-6
v_gene: TRBV20-1
CDR3nt: TGCAGTGGGGCGACAAGGGCCTATAATTCACCCCTCCACTTT
CDR3aa: CSGATRAYNSPLHF

d_gene: TRBD1
abundance: many
j_gene: TRBJ2-6
v_gene: TRBV4-3
CDR3nt: TGCGCCAGCAGCCAAGATCCCCTGACAGGGGGTCTGTCTGGGGCCAACGTCCTGACTTTC
CDR3aa: CASSQDPLTGGLSGANVLTF

d_gene: TRBD1
abundance: NA
j_gene: TRBJ2-5
v_gene: TRBV5-6
CDR3nt: TGTGCCAGCAGCTTGATCGACGCGGACAGGCTAGAGATCCAGTACTTC
CDR3aa: CASSLIDADRLEIQYF

d_gene: NA
abundance: NA
j_gene: TRBJ2-5
v_gene: TRBV4-1
CDR3nt: TGCGCCAGCAGCCAGGGTATAGCTACCCAAGAGACCCAGTACTTC
CDR3aa: CASSQGIATQETQYF

d_gene: NA
abundance: NA
j_gene: TRBJ2-3
v_gene: TRBV29-1
CDR3nt: TGCAGCGCCCACGCAACGATTAGCACAGATACGCAGTATTTT
CDR3aa: CSAHATISTDTQYF

d_gene: NA
abundance: NA
j_gene: TRBJ1-1
v_gene: TRBV18
CDR3nt: TGTGCCAGCTCACCCGTAATGCAGGGGACTATCACTGAAGCTTTCTTT
CDR3aa: CASSPVMQGTITEAFF

d_gene: NA
abundance: once
j_gene: TRBJ2-1
v_gene: TRBV11-2
CDR3nt: TGTGCCAGCAGCTTAGGACGGCATACCCTTTTTATTAATGAGCAGTTCTTC
CDR3aa: CASSLGRHTLFINEQFF

d_gene: NA
abundance: NA
j_gene: TRBJ2-7
v_gene: TRBV7-2
CDR3nt: TGTGCCAGCAGCTTGCCTAGCGCAACCTACGAGCAGTACTTC
CDR3aa: CASSLPSATYEQYF

d_gene: NA
abundance: NA
j_gene: TRBJ2-3
v_gene: TRBV14
CDR3nt: TGTGCCAGCAGCCAAGATAGGGGGACAACGCAGTATTTT
CDR3aa: CASSQDRGTTQYF

d_gene: NA
abundance: NA
j_gene: TRBJ1-2
v_gene: TRBV20-1
CDR3nt: TGCAGTGCTAGAGGGGCAGCTAGTCCTGAAGTTAACTATGGCTACACCTTC
CDR3aa: CSARGAASPEVNYGYTF

d_gene: TRBD1
abundance: few
j_gene: TRBJ1-4
v_gene: TRBV7-2
CDR3nt: TGTGCCAGCAGCTTAGGACAGGGAGGATGGGCTAATGAAAAACTGTTTTTT
CDR3aa: CASSLGQGGWANEKLFF

d_gene: TRBD2
abundance: few
j_gene: TRBJ2-1
v_gene: TRBV6-2/TRBV6-3
CDR3nt: TGTGCCAGCAGTCAGACTAGCGGGAGAATCAATGAGCAGTTCTTC
CDR3aa: CASSQTSGRINEQFF

d_gene: TRBD2
abundance: once
j_gene: TRBJ2-5
v_gene: TRBV6-2/TRBV6-3
CDR3nt: TGTGCCAGCGCCGTCGGAGCGGGAGGGCCGGCGGAGACCCAGTACTTC
CDR3aa: CASAVGAGGPAETQYF

d_gene: NA
abundance: many
j_gene: TRBJ2-7
v_gene: TRBV7-9
CDR3nt: TGTGCCAGCAGTCTTACAGGGTACGAGCAGTACTTC
CDR3aa: CASSLTGYEQYF

d_gene: TRBD1
abundance: NA
j_gene: TRBJ1-2
v_gene: TRBV20-1
CDR3nt: TGCAGTGCTAGAGATCCCGGACAGGGGGCTGGCTACACCTTC
CDR3aa: CSARDPGQGAGYTF

d_gene: TRBD1
abundance: NA
j_gene: TRBJ2-1
v_gene: TRBV30
CDR3nt: TGTGCCTGCTTGGGACAGGTACTACGCGAGCAGTTCTTC
CDR3aa: CACLGQVLREQFF

d_gene: NA
abundance: few
j_gene: TRBJ2-1
v_gene: TRBV20-1
CDR3nt: TGCAGTGCCACGGGACTCCTAAAAGAGCAGTTCTTC
CDR3aa: CSATGLLKEQFF

d_gene: TRBD1
abundance: NA
j_gene: TRBJ2-1
v_gene: TRBV7-2
CDR3nt: TGTGCCAGCGGCTTGCCGGGACAGGGGGGGGTTGGCGAGCAGTTCTTC
CDR3aa: CASGLPGQGGVGEQFF

d_gene: TRBD1
abundance: NA
j_gene: TRBJ2-7
v_gene: TRBV11-2
CDR3nt: TGTGCCAGCAGCCCCCCGGCAGGGGGCTACGAGCAGTACTTC
CDR3aa: CASSPPAGGYEQYF

d_gene: TRBD2
abundance: NA
j_gene: TRBJ2-3
v_gene: TRBV7-2
CDR3nt: TGTGCCAGCAGCTTATCGCTGGGAGCGGGAGAAGATACGCAGTATTTT
CDR3aa: CASSLSLGAGEDTQYF

d_gene: TRBD2
abundance: few
j_gene: TRBJ2-5
v_gene: TRBV7-2
CDR3nt: TGTGCCAGCAGCTATGGTGGCCTGGCGGGGGGGCAAGCAGAGACCCAGTACTTC
CDR3aa: CASSYGGLAGGQAETQYF

d_gene: NA
abundance: few
j_gene: TRBJ2-7
v_gene: TRBV12-3/TRBV12-4
CDR3nt: TGTGCCAGCAGTTTATCCCGAGCGACCCGGGGCGAGCAGTACTTC
CDR3aa: CASSLSRATRGEQYF

d_gene: TRBD1
abundance: NA
j_gene: TRBJ1-6
v_gene: TRBV7-9
CDR3nt: TGTGCCAGCAGCCCGGGACAGGCGCAGATTAATTCACCCCTCCACTTT
CDR3aa: CASSPGQAQINSPLHF

d_gene: NA
abundance: NA
j_gene: TRBJ2-6
v_gene: TRBV11-3
CDR3nt: TGTGCCCGCAGCTCTAATGGGGCCAACGTCCTGACTTTC
CDR3aa: CARSSNGANVLTF

d_gene: NA
abundance: NA
j_gene: TRBJ2-1
v_gene: TRBV24-1
CDR3nt: TGTGCCACCAGTGATCAGGACCTTGAGCAGTTCTTC
CDR3aa: CATSDQDLEQFF